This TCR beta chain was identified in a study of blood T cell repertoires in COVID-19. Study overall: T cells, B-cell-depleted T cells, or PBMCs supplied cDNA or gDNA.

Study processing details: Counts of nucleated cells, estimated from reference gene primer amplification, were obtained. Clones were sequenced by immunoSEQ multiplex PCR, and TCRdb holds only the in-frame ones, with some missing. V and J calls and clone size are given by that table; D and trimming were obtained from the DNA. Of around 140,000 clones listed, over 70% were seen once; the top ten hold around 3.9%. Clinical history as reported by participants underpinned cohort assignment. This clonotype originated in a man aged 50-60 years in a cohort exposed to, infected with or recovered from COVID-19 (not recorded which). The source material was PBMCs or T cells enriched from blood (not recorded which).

CDR3: CASSKNSGQGKKETQYF. The CDR3 DNA follows: TGTGCCAGCAGCAAAAACTCGGGACAGGGAAAAAAAGAGACCCAGTACTTC. The rearrangement uses TRBV21-1 and TRBJ2-5; the listed D gene, TRBD1, was not tested against the DNA. TRBV21-1 is described as a pseudogene. The CDR3 has 17 amino acids.